The 14 T cell receptor beta chains below were found in one sample sequenced in a study of T cells in Graves' hyperthyroidism and ophthalmopathy. RNA transcripts provided the source from which TCR beta CDR3 regions were amplified. In the first-round RT-PCR of the TCR CDR3, the HTBI primer set was used. TCRdb ran MiXCR on the multiplex PCR reads and lists one entry per CDR3 protein. The table shows about 210,000 distinct CDR3 sequences, with 15% to 20% occurring only once. Sequencing input: blood. These receptor sequences come from a man aged 50 to 59 with Graves' hyperthyroidism.

The V gene is TRBV7-9, the J gene TRBJ1-2; possibly TRBD1 for D (5 bases). In germline, CDR1 is SEHNR, CDR2 FQNEAQ (reference sequence). V gave up 2 bases and J gave up 8 bases, with 18 bases separating them. This CDR3 comprises 15 residues. As DNA, the CDR3 is TGTGCCAGCAGCTTACGCGACAGAACCTCGTACGGCTACACCTTC. Residues: CASSLRDRTSYGYTF.

There are many counts of this clonotype. The chain carries TRBV30 and TRBJ1-5, with unresolved D. V lost 3 bases, J lost 4 bases, and 10 bases lay in between. This CDR3 has 13 residues. Germline CDR1 is GTSNPN and CDR2 is SVGIG (reference sequence). CDR3 amino acids: CAWSYQENQPQHF. Here the CDR3 DNA reads TGTGCCTGGAGCTACCAGGAGAATCAGCCCCAGCATTTT.

The table lists this clonotype with a few counts. The CDR3 is CATSDLPTSESYNEQFF. DNA of the CDR3: TGTGCCACCAGTGATTTGCCCACTAGCGAGTCCTACAATGAGCAGTTCTTC. This sequence joins TRBV24-1 and TRBJ2-1; 7 nucleotides agree with TRBD2. This CDR3 spans 17 amino acids. After removal of 0 bases from V and 1 base from J, the junction contained 5 bases not matched to a gene. Germline lookup yields CDR1 KGHDR and CDR2 SFDVKD.

The J gene is TRBJ2-1, the V gene TRBV5-1, with 9 nucleotides matching TRBD1. V lost 4 bases, J lost 8 bases, and 4 bases stayed unmatched. Germline lookup yields CDR1 SGHRS and CDR2 YFSETQ. The CDR3 contains 13 residues. CDR3 coding DNA: TGCGCCAGCAGCGACACAGGGGGCGATGAGCAGTTCTTC. Encoded protein: CASSDTGGDEQFF.

This clonotype was observed many times. The chain joins TRBV6-1 to TRBJ2-2, with D hard to call. This CDR3 region has 13 residues. Per the germline V gene, CDR1 is MNHNS and CDR2 is SASEGT. The V end lost 1 base, the J end lost 1 base, and 1 base lay between the germline ends. CDR3 residues: CASSEENTGELFF. CDR3 in DNA: TGTGCCAGCAGTGAAGAGAACACCGGGGAGCTGTTTTTT.

This clonotype was detected a few times. The rearrangement links TRBV25-1 to TRBJ1-1; TRBD1 is a possible D gene (6 bases). Trimming pared 8 bases from V and 3 bases from J, leaving 22 bases between. Germline V CDR1 and CDR2: MGHDK, SYGVNS. The CDR3 has 16 amino acids. The CDR3: CASSQGRGLRDTEAFF. CDR3 nucleotide sequence: TGTGCCAGCTCCCAGGGGAGGGGTTTGAGGGACACTGAAGCTTTCTTT.

This clonotype appeared many times. Here the CDR3 DNA reads TGTGCCAGCAACCGAGAGTTCTCTGGGGCCAACGTCCTGACTTTC. It yields the protein CASNREFSGANVLTF. The chain employs TRBV11-2 and TRBJ2-6; no definite D call. V was shortened by 7 bases and J by 0 bases, with 10 bases between the two germline ends. The CDR3 runs 15 residues. Germline V gene data show CDR1 as SGHAT and CDR2 as FQNNGV.

This clonotype has only a few counts. This chain uses TRBV5-1 with TRBJ2-7; D gene unclear. Germline loops: CDR1 SGHRS, CDR2 YFSETQ. Trimming shortened V by 6 bases and J by 5 bases, and 15 bases separated the two germline ends. The CDR3 has 13 residues. CDR3 coding DNA: TGCGCCAGCACCCGGGCCCTTGGCCACGAGCAGTACTTC. Its protein is CASTRALGHEQYF.

This rearrangement joins TRBV29-1 to TRBJ2-2, with 7 bases lining up with TRBD1. The junction had 6 bases not matched to a gene; V was cut back by 5 bases and J by 3 bases. Germline CDR1 is SQVTM and CDR2 is ANQGSEA. This CDR3 is 14 amino acids long. DNA of the CDR3: TGCAGCGTTCAAACAGGGGCGGACACCGGGGAGCTGTTTTTT. It specifies CSVQTGADTGELFF.

This clonotype was counted many times. For the CDR3, the DNA is TGTGCCAGCAGCATCGCTCTCAGGGACGAGCAGTACTTC. It specifies CASSIALRDEQYF. The V gene is TRBV7-8, the J gene TRBJ2-7; D may be TRBD1 (5 bases). The CDR3 runs 13 residues. Trimming removed 5 bases from V and 5 bases from J, with 13 bases in between. The germline CDR1 and CDR2 sequences are SGHVS and FQNEAQ.

This clonotype was seen only a few times. The DNA for the CDR3 is TGTGCCAGCAGCTTAGCGGGCGGGGTTGGAGGCTACACCTTC. Amino acids: CASSLAGGVGGYTF. The chain carries TRBV7-2 and TRBJ1-2; D is undetermined. CDR1 and CDR2 (germline): SGHTA, FQGNSA. The V end lost 0 bases, the J end lost 8 bases, and 13 bases lay between the germline ends. The CDR3 extends over 14 amino acids.

This clonotype was detected ten times or more. The rearrangement uses TRBV5-1 and TRBJ2-1, with TRBD2 identical over 9 bases. The CDR3 is 15 residues long. From germline, CDR1 is SGHRS and CDR2 YFSETQ. V shed 4 bases and J 2 bases; nucleotides not matched to a gene: 4. As DNA, the CDR3 is TGCGCCAGCAGCACGACTAGCGGAGCCTACAATGAGCAGTTCTTC. Protein: CASSTTSGAYNEQFF.

The rearrangement uses TRBV5-1 and TRBJ1-4; D remains unclear. The V gene lost 8 bases and the J gene lost 5 bases, with 16 bases spanning the gap. CDR1 and CDR2 (germline): SGHRS, YFSETQ. The CDR3 is made up of 14 amino acids. DNA for the CDR3: TGCGCCAGTTCCCGGGTCATGGGGAATGAAAAACTGTTTTTT. Residues: CASSRVMGNEKLFF.

V usage is TRBV29-1 and J usage is TRBJ2-1, with D maybe TRBD2 (5 bases). This CDR3 contains 14 residues. Germline V gene data show CDR1 as SQVTM and CDR2 as ANQGSEA. Trimming shortened V by 7 bases and J by 4 bases, and 17 bases separated the two germline ends. The CDR3, as DNA: TGCAGCGCCCGCCAGAGGGCGTCTTACAATGAGCAGTTCTTC. This gives the protein CSARQRASYNEQFF.